The 23 T cell receptor beta chains below were found in one sample sequenced in a study of CD8 T cells in Susac syndrome (dated 2019 in TCRdb). Library generation was performed with the immunoSEQ multiplex PCR assay. RNA was extracted using the RNeasy kit, and about 0.5 to 1 ug of the RNA was reverse transcribed with random hexamers. In TCRdb, the public reads were trimmed at Q25 with fastp and aligned with MiXCR, with productive beta chains retained. Each CDR3 protein gets just one entry, which takes the most common genes and DNA from the rows behind it. The sample profile shows about 210,000 distinct CDR3 sequences; around 96% of them were found once. Together, the top ten hold 0.095% of the sample. The sequencing sample was made of CD4+ T cells from PBMCs. The source of these receptors is a human donor with multiple sclerosis.

This clonotype was counted once. This chain connects TRBV29-1 to TRBJ1-2; TRBD1 agrees at 7 bases. Germline lookup yields CDR1 SQVTM and CDR2 ANQGSEA. V was pared by 7 bases and J by 5 bases, with 7 bases of the junction left unmatched. The CDR3 has 12 residues. As DNA, the CDR3 is TGCAGCGCTCCCGGCAGGGGGTATGGCTACACCTTC. It codes for CSAPGRGYGYTF.

A remark on this clonotype: The junction shows a germline mismatch at one end, possibly a read error. V is TRBV7-2 and J is TRBJ2-7; weak D call: TRBD2 (6 bases). The CDR3 contains 15 residues. Germline V gives CDR1 SGHTA, CDR2 FQGNSA. The CDR3 DNA follows: TGTGCCAGCAGCGTAGCGGCCCTACAACCATACGAGCAGTACTTC. It specifies CASSVAALQPYEQYF.

This clonotype was detected once. The chain recombines TRBV19 with TRBJ1-5; D may be TRBD1 (6 bases). This CDR3 has 15 amino acids. From germline, CDR1 is LNHDA and CDR2 SQIVND (reference sequence). Deletions cut 4 bases from V and 2 bases from J, with 12 bases between. CDR3 amino acids: CASSTTRQGNQPQHF. CDR3 nucleotides: TGTGCCAGTAGTACAACCCGACAGGGCAATCAGCCCCAGCATTTT. Together with reference TRBV19 and TRBJ1-5, the CDR3 gives the full variable domain: DGGITQSPKYLFRKEGQNVTLSCEQNLNHDAMYWYRQDPGQGLRLIYYSQIVNDFQKGDIAEGYSVSREKKESFPLTVTSAQKNPTAFYLCASSTTRQGNQPQHFGDGTRLSIL.

The V and J genes are TRBV2 and TRBJ1-5; TRBD1 matches at 7 bases. Germline values: CDR1 SNHLY, CDR2 FYNNEI. The CDR3 spans 14 residues. Germline trimming cut 2 bases from V and 4 bases from J; bases unmatched to any gene: 2. For the CDR3, the DNA is TGTGCCAGCAGTGAAAACAGGGGAAATCAGCCCCAGCATTTT. It yields the protein CASSENRGNQPQHF.

V usage is TRBV7-9 and J usage is TRBJ2-7; D remains unclear. Germline CDR1 is SEHNR and CDR2 is FQNEAQ (reference sequence). The CDR3 is 14 amino acids. Deletions cut 5 bases from V and 3 bases from J, with 14 bases between. CDR3 residues: CASSTNVGRYEQYF. The CDR3 nucleotides are TGTGCCAGCAGCACCAATGTGGGTCGCTACGAGCAGTACTTC. Drawing the rest from reference TRBV7-9 and TRBJ2-7, the complete variable domain is DTGVSQNPRHKITKRGQNVTFRCDPISEHNRLYWYRQTLGQGPEFLTYFQNEAQLEKSRLLSDRFSAERPKGSFSTLEIQRTEQGDSAMYLCASSTNVGRYEQYFGPGTRLTVT.

The chain links TRBV10-3 to TRBJ1-5; D ambiguous. Germline V gene lookup returns CDR1 ENHRY and CDR2 SYGVKD. The CDR3 has 14 amino acids. Trimming took 2 bases from V and 4 from J, leaving 9 bases between them. CDR3 residues: CAISEALGNQPQHF. Here the CDR3 DNA reads TGTGCCATCAGTGAGGCCCTAGGGAATCAGCCCCAGCATTTT.

This clonotype is a singleton in its sample. V is TRBV27 and J is TRBJ2-3, with D uncertain. This CDR3 contains 13 residues. The V end lost 6 bases, the J end lost 6 bases, and 13 bases lay between the germline ends. Per germline, CDR1 MNHEY and CDR2 SMNVEV (reference sequence). The chain's CDR3 is CASRDFRQDTQYF. The CDR3 nucleotides are TGTGCCAGCAGAGACTTCCGGCAGGATACGCAGTATTTT.

CDR3 sequence reads: CATSDLLGVRQPQHF. CDR3 DNA sequence: TGTGCCACCAGTGATTTATTAGGAGTGCGTCAGCCCCAGCATTTT. This chain links TRBV24-1 with TRBJ1-5, with no clear D. Germline CDR1 KGHDR, CDR2 SFDVKD. The length of the CDR3 is 15 residues. With 1 base removed from V and 6 bases from J, the gap between germline ends came to 12 bases.

As concerns this clonotype: At one end the junction does not follow the germline gene, possibly because of a read error. The rearrangement joins TRBV5-1 to TRBJ2-7; unclear D gene. Germline assignment: CDR1 SGHRS and CDR2 YFSETQ. CDR3 length equals 13 residues. In nucleotides, the CDR3 is TGCGCCAGCAGCTCTCCCCCCCGGGCCGAGCTACACTTC. Its translation is CASSSPPRAELHF.

This chain links TRBV12-3 or TRBV12-4 with TRBJ1-2; unclear D gene. Trimming removed 4 bases at V and 5 bases at J, with 8 bases between. The CDR3 consists of 12 residues. The CDR3 DNA sequence: TGTGCCAGCAGTTATTCCGCATATGGCTACACCTTC. Amino acid sequence: CASSYSAYGYTF.

V and J are TRBV5-4 and TRBJ2-1, with TRBD1 matching over 10 bases. Germline loops: CDR1 SGHNT, CDR2 YYREEE (reference sequence). The CDR3 length is 16 residues. The V gene end was trimmed by 4 bases and the J gene end by 5 bases; junction bases not matched to a gene: 9. The CDR3 sequence: CASSRRPGQGDNEQFF. Here the CDR3 DNA reads TGTGCCAGCAGCCGCCGCCCCGGACAGGGGGACAATGAGCAGTTCTTC.

This chain links TRBV20-1 with TRBJ1-4; D is perhaps TRBD1 (5 bases). V was pared by 0 bases and J by 3 bases, with 11 bases between. The CDR3 has 15 amino acids. Germline V CDR1 and CDR2: DFQATT, SNEGSKA (reference sequence). The CDR3 is CSARDDSPSNEKLFF. The CDR3 DNA reads TGCAGTGCTAGAGACGACAGCCCTTCTAATGAAAAACTGTTTTTT.

The rearrangement uses TRBV12-3 or TRBV12-4 and TRBJ2-1, with a possible D match to TRBD2 (7 bases). Trimming pared 3 bases from V and 7 bases from J, leaving 13 bases between. CDR3 length equals 14 residues. This CDR3 is CASSFLAGANEQFF. For the CDR3, the DNA is TGTGCCAGCAGTTTCTTGGCGGGGGCAAATGAGCAGTTCTTC.

The rearrangement links TRBV3-1 to TRBJ2-7; no firm D call. Germline V lookup: CDR1 LGHDT, CDR2 YNNKEL (reference sequence). The CDR3 is 11 amino acids. Trimming cost V 3 bases and J 7 bases, with 7 bases left between them. Here the CDR3 DNA reads TGTGCCAGCAGCCACACAGAGGAGCAGTACTTC. This codes for CASSHTEEQYF.

The chain carries TRBV4-1 and TRBJ2-1; D is perhaps TRBD1 or TRBD2 (5 bases each). The length of the CDR3 is 17 residues. Per germline, CDR1 MGHRA and CDR2 YSYEKL. The V and J ends lost 4 bases and 0 bases respectively, with 16 bases between them. The chain's CDR3 is CASSLGDARTSYNEQFF. CDR3 nucleotide sequence: TGCGCCAGCAGCCTAGGGGACGCCCGAACCTCCTACAATGAGCAGTTCTTC.

The V call is TRBV19, the J call TRBJ2-3; a weak D match, TRBD2 (6 bases). Germline CDR1 reads LNHDA; CDR2 reads SQIVND (reference sequence). V was clipped by 8 bases and J by 4 bases, with 19 bases between them. The CDR3 has 15 amino acids. CDR3 bases: TGTGCCAGTTCAACCAGCCCCCCGGGGGCAGATACGCAGTATTTT. It translates to CASSTSPPGADTQYF.

This chain connects TRBV6-4 to TRBJ1-5, with 9 nucleotides matching TRBD1. This CDR3 has 15 amino acids. Trimming removed 6 bases from V and 7 bases from J; junction bases left unmatched: 10. Looked up from germline, CDR1 is MRHNA and CDR2 is SNTAGT. In DNA, the CDR3 is TGTGCCAGCAGACGACACAGGGGGCGCAGGCAGCCCCAGCATTTT. This codes for CASRRHRGRRQPQHF.

This chain links TRBV20-1 with TRBJ2-5; D not resolved. The V end was cut by 1 base, the J end by 5 bases, with 8 bases between. This CDR3 spans 12 amino acids. In germline, CDR1 is DFQATT, CDR2 SNEGSKA (reference sequence). CDR3 nucleotides: TGCAGTGCTAGAGTGGGGTGGGAGACCCAGTACTTC. Its translation: CSARVGWETQYF.

The chain links TRBV29-1 to TRBJ2-1; D is unclear. V was pared by 1 base and J by 9 bases, with 4 bases between. CDR1 is SQVTM and CDR2 is ANQGSEA in the germline V gene. The CDR3 extends over 10 amino acids. The CDR3 region is CSVEVIEQFF. CDR3 coding DNA: TGCAGCGTTGAAGTAATTGAGCAGTTCTTC.

CDR3: CSARTTGNTIYF. CDR3 in DNA: TGCAGTGCTAGAACTACAGGAAACACCATATATTTT. The V call is TRBV20-1, the J call TRBJ1-3, with unresolved D. The germline V gene encodes CDR1 DFQATT and CDR2 SNEGSKA (reference sequence). Trimming stripped 2 bases from V and 4 bases from J, with 6 bases between. The CDR3 is 12 amino acids.

This clonotype was recorded only once. This chain joins TRBV18 and TRBJ2-7; 12 positions agree with TRBD1. The germline CDR1 and CDR2 sequences are KGHSH and LQKENI. This CDR3 is 13 amino acids long. V lost 4 bases and J lost 7; bases outside the gene matches: 2. CDR3 protein: CASSRDRGQEQYF. Here the CDR3 DNA reads TGTGCCAGCTCACGGGACAGGGGGCAGGAGCAGTACTTC.

This clonotype was detected once. V and J are TRBV29-1 and TRBJ2-3; no firm D call. V was cut by 4 bases and J by 4 bases, with 15 bases left in between. The length of the CDR3 is 14 residues. In germline, CDR1 is SQVTM, CDR2 ANQGSEA. In nucleotides, the CDR3 is TGCAGCGTTGTAGTGGGCCAAAACCCAGATACGCAGTATTTT. It translates to CSVVVGQNPDTQYF.

The rearrangement joins TRBV29-1 to TRBJ2-1; D perhaps matches TRBD2 (6 bases). From germline, CDR1 is SQVTM and CDR2 ANQGSEA. The CDR3 consists of 15 residues. V lost 8 bases, J lost 4 bases, and 21 bases lay in between. The CDR3 region has the DNA TGCAGCCTACGGGTGGGGCGGGGCACTTACAATGAGCAGTTCTTC. Translated: CSLRVGRGTYNEQFF.